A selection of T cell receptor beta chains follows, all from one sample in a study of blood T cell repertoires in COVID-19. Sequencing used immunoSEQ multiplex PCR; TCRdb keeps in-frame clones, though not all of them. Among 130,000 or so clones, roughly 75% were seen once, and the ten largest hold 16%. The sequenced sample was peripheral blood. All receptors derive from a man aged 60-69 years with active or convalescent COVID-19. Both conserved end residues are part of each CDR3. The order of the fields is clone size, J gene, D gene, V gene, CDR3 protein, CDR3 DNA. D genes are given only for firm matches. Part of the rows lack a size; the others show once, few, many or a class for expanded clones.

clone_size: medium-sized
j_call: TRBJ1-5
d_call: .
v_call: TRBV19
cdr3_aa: CASSVNSNQPQHF
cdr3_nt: TGTGCCAGTAGTGTAAATAGCAATCAGCCCCAGCATTTT

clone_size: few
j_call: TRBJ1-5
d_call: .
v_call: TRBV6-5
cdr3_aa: CASGRVGQSNQPQHF
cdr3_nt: TGTGCCAGCGGTCGAGTTGGACAGTCCAATCAGCCCCAGCATTTT

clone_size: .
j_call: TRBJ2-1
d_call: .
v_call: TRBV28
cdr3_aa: CASRTSGREQFF
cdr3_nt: TGTGCCAGCAGGACCTCGGGTCGTGAGCAGTTCTTC

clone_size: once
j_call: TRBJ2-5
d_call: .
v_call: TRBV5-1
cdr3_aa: CASSREYSAGKYF
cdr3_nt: TGCGCCAGCAGCCGGGAATATTCGGCGGGGAAGTACTTC

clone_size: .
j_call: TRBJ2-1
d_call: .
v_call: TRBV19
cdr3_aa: CASSLPGAPLHNEQFF
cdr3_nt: TGTGCCAGTAGCCTCCCGGGAGCTCCCCTCCACAATGAGCAGTTCTTC

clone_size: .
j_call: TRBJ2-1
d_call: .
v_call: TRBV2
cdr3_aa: CASRAARGGEQFF
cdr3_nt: TGTGCCAGCCGGGCAGCCCGGGGAGGTGAGCAGTTCTTC

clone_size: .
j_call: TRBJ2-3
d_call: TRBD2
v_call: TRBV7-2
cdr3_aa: CASSLSRGLAGSADTQYF
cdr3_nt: TGTGCCAGCAGCTTATCAAGGGGTCTAGCGGGTTCGGCAGATACGCAGTATTTT

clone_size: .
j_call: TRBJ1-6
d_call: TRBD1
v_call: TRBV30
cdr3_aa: CAWGQGGNSPLHF
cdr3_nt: TGTGCCTGGGGACAGGGTGGGAATTCACCCCTCCACTTT

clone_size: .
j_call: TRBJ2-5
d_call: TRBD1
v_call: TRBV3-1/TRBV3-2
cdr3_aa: CASSQATGAGQETQYF
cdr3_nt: TGTGCCAGCAGCCAAGCTACAGGGGCTGGCCAAGAGACCCAGTACTTC

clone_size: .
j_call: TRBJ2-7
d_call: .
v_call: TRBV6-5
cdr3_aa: CASSSRGKPYEQYF
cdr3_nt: TGTGCCAGCAGTTCAAGGGGGAAGCCCTACGAGCAGTACTTC

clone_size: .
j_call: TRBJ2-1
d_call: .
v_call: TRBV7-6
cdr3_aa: CASSFGVYNEQFF
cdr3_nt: TGTGCCAGCAGCTTCGGGGTTTACAATGAGCAGTTCTTC

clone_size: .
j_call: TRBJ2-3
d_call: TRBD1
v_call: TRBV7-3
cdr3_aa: CASSSPGQAIDGWADTQYF
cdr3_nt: TGTGCCAGCAGCTCGCCTGGACAGGCAATTGACGGTTGGGCAGATACGCAGTATTTT

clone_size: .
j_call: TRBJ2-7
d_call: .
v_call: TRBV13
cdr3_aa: CASSPGPRRGYEQYF
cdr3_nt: TGTGCCAGCAGCCCAGGACCCCGGCGGGGCTACGAGCAGTACTTC

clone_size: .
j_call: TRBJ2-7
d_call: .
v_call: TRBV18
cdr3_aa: CASSPPSDEQYF
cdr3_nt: TGTGCCAGCTCACCACCCTCGGACGAGCAGTACTTC

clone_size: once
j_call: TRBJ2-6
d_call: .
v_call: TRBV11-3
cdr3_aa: CASSPPLAGGKGGANVLTF
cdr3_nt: TGTGCCAGCAGCCCGCCTCTGGCAGGGGGGAAAGGTGGGGCCAACGTCCTGACTTTC

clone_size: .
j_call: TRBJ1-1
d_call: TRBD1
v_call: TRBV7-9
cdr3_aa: CASSLETGGGNTEAFF
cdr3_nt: TGTGCCAGCAGCTTAGAGACAGGGGGTGGGAACACTGAAGCTTTCTTT

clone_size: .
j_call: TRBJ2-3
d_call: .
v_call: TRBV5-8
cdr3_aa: CASSLVFLGGDTQYF
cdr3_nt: TGTGCCAGCAGCTTGGTATTTCTCGGTGGAGATACGCAGTATTTT

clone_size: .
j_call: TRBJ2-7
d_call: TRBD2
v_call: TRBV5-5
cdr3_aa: CASSSGLAGGLYEQYF
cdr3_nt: TGTGCCAGCAGCTCGGGACTAGCGGGAGGCCTCTACGAGCAGTACTTC